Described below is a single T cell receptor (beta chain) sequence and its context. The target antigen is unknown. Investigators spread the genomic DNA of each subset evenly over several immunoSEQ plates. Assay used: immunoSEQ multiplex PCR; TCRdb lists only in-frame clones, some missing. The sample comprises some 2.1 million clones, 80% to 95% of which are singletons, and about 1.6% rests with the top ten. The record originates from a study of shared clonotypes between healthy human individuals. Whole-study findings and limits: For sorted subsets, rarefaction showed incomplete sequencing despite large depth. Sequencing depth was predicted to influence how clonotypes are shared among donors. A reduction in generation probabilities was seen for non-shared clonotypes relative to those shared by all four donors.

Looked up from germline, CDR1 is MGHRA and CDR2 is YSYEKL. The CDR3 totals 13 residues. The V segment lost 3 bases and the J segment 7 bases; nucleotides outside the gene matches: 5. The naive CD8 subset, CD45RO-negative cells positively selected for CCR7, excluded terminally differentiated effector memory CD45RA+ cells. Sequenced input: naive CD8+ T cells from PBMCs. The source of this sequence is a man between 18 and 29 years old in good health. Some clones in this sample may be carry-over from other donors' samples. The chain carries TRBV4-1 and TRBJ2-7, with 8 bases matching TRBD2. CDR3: CASSQGLGGEQYF. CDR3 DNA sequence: TGCGCCAGCAGCCAGGGACTAGGAGGAGAGCAGTACTTC.